Below, 3 T cell receptor beta chains from the same sample are listed, as sequenced in a study of blood T cells in healthy people across ages. Then a second PCR, running roughly 7 to 11 cycles, was carried out with a sample-barcoded 5' primer and a J-beta primer mix. TCRdb reprocessed the 5' RACE reads with MiXCR, giving one entry per CDR3 protein. Of about 580,000 distinct CDR3 sequences in the sample, around 48% were seen once. Sequencing was performed on blood. Receptors originate from a man older than 75 in good health.

V is TRBV28 and J is TRBJ2-7; D perhaps matches TRBD1 (5 bases). The CDR3 length is 13 residues. The V end was cut by 6 bases, the J end by 1 base, with 10 bases between. Germline V gene data show CDR1 as MDHEN and CDR2 as SYDVKM. The CDR3 DNA is TGTGCCAGCAGACCCCAGGGATCCTACGAGCAGTACTTC. Amino acid sequence: CASRPQGSYEQYF.

The DNA for the CDR3 is TGTGCCATCAGTGACGGGACAGGGAACTCTGGGGCCAACGTCCTGACTTTC. This translates into CAISDGTGNSGANVLTF. The chain links TRBV10-3 to TRBJ2-6, with 9 bases fitting TRBD1. The germline V gene has CDR1 ENHRY and CDR2 SYGVKD. The CDR3 is 17 residues long. The V gene end was trimmed by 3 bases and the J gene end by 0 bases; junction bases not matched to a gene: 3.

Only a few counts were recorded for this clonotype. The chain carries TRBV7-2 and TRBJ2-1, with D perhaps matching TRBD2 (6 bases). V shed 5 bases and J shed 8 bases, with 16 bases lying between them. Germline V gene data show CDR1 as SGHTA and CDR2 as FQGNSA. The CDR3 covers 14 residues. This chain's CDR3 is CASSPPGLRYEQFF. The CDR3 bases are TGTGCCAGCAGCCCCCCCGGACTACGTTATGAGCAGTTCTTC.